One T cell receptor (beta chain) is described in this entry. CDR3 length equals 15 residues. The ends were cut back, 4 bases at V and 3 bases at J, with 13 bases in the middle. Germline assignment: CDR1 MGHRA and CDR2 YSYEKL. The PCR was carried out with 60 Vbeta primers and 13 Jbeta primers. The repertoire was sequenced with immunoSEQ multiplex PCR; TCRdb's copy has only in-frame clones and lacks some. The sample consists of 130,000 or so clones, around 83% of them appearing once. The sample is drawn from a study of cytomegalovirus exposure and HLA in healthy donors. The sequencing input was PBMCs. V is TRBV4-1 and J is TRBJ2-1; D unclear. This receptor was identified in a woman aged 18 to 35 in good health and CMV-seropositive. This chain's CDR3 is CASSPRTLSYNEQFF. The CDR3 DNA follows: TGCGCCAGCAGCCCACGAACTCTGAGCTACAATGAGCAGTTCTTC.